This T cell receptor (beta chain) originates from a study of somatic mutations in cytotoxic T cells in rheumatoid arthritis. General observations from the study: Clonality of CD8+ T cells, which was compared between rheumatoid arthritis patients and age-matched healthy controls, did not differ significantly. The CD8+ clonality of rheumatoid arthritis patients increased with age, whereas that of healthy controls did not. The slight TRBV07 underrepresentation in rheumatoid arthritis patients received no adjustment for multiple comparisons. The targets (antigens) of the expanded CD8+ clones were not known.

The ends were cut back, 7 bases at V and 1 base at J, with 16 bases in the middle. The CDR3 consists of 15 residues. Germline CDR1 and CDR2: SQVTM and ANQGSEA. As for this clone: What it binds is not known.

Using immunoSEQ multiplex PCR, the repertoire was profiled, and TCRdb retains in-frame clones only, with some absent. This table holds 20,000 to 25,000 clones, roughly 80% found once. This sequence joins TRBV29-1 and TRBJ2-2, with D perhaps matching TRBD1 or TRBD2 (6 bases each). This TCR was sampled from an adult with rheumatoid arthritis. The sequenced sample consisted of CD8+ T cells sorted from blood. This CDR3 reads CSGTGAHGNTGELFF. CDR3 nucleotides: TGCAGCGGTACGGGGGCGCATGGGAACACCGGGGAGCTGTTTTTT.